The clone carrying this T cell receptor beta chain was seen more than once but under ten times. Its target is not known. Using its own MiXCR run on the 5' RACE reads, TCRdb lists one record per CDR3 protein. The table lists almost 550,000 distinct CDR3 sequences, around 21% of them singletons, with approximately 12% in the top ten. The sample originates from a study of T-cell memory formation after mild COVID-19. As for the study in general: TCR clusters showed largely donor specificity.

Notes on the study in general: CD4/CD8 balance held among clones contracting day 15 to 85, and later expanders leaned CD4+.

This CDR3 contains 15 residues. Germline V CDR1 and CDR2: DFQATT, SNEGSKA (reference sequence). V lost 0 bases and J lost 5, with 17 bases in between. This clonotype was obtained from an adult woman who had mild COVID-19 (a few samples of this study predate the infection). Cell type and time point are not known. V and J are TRBV20-1 and TRBJ2-7; D is perhaps TRBD1 (5 bases). Specimen: PBMCs or a T cell subset sorted from them (not recorded which). This chain's CDR3 is CSARDSRNRLHEQYF. Here the CDR3 DNA reads TGCAGTGCTAGAGATAGTCGTAACAGGCTCCACGAGCAGTACTTC.